This TCR beta chain was recovered during a study of blood T cell repertoires in COVID-19. Sequencing was performed with immunoSEQ multiplex PCR; in TCRdb, only in-frame clones are kept and a portion is missing. The sample lists around 100,000 clones, approximately 90% seen once, with roughly 2.3% in the top ten. Germline assignment: CDR1 LNHDA and CDR2 SQIVND (reference sequence). Trimming stripped 7 bases from V and 4 bases from J, with 19 bases between. The CDR3 runs to 15 residues. Sequencing used peripheral blood. This TCR was sampled from a human donor with active COVID-19. The donor label of this sample is uncertain. This chain uses TRBV19 with TRBJ1-1; D remains ambiguous. CDR3: CASMLGEAAGTEAFF. As DNA, the CDR3 is TGTGCCAGTATGCTCGGGGAGGCAGCGGGCACTGAAGCTTTCTTT. The full variable domain, rest sourced from reference TRBV19 and TRBJ1-1, is DGGITQSPKYLFRKEGQNVTLSCEQNLNHDAMYWYRQDPGQGLRLIYYSQIVNDFQKGDIAEGYSVSREKKESFPLTVTSAQKNPTAFYLCASMLGEAAGTEAFFGQGTRLTVV.